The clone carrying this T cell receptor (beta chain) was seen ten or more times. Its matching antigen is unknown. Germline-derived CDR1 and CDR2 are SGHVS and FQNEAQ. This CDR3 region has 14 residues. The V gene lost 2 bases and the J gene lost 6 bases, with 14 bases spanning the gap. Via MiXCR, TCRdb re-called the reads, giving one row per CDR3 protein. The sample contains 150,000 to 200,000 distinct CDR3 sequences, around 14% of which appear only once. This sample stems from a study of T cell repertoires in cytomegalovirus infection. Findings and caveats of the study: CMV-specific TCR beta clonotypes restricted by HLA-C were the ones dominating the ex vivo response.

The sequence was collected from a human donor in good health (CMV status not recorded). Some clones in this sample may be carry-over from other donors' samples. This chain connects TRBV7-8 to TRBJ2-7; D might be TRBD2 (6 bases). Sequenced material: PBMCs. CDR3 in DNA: TGTGCCAGCAGCTTAAGCACGGGGCGGGGCGAGCAGTACTTC. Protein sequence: CASSLSTGRGEQYF.